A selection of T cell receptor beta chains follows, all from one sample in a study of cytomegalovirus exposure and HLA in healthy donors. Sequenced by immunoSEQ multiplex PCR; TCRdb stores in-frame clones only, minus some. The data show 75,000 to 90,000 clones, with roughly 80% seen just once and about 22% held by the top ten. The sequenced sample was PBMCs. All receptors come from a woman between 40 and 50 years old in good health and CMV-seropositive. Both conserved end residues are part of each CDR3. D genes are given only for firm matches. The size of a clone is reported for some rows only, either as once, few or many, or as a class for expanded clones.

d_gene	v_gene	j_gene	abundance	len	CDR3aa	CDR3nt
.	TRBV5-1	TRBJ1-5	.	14	CASSLTGSGQPQHF	TGCGCCAGCAGCTTGACAGGGTCTGGACAGCCCCAGCATTTT
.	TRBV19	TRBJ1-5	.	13	CASSIGGNQPQHF	TGTGCCAGTAGTATTGGGGGGAATCAGCCCCAGCATTTT
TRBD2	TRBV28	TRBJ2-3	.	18	CASSLIAGGPLNTDTQYF	TGTGCCAGCAGTTTAATAGCGGGAGGGCCGTTAAACACAGATACGCAGTATTTT
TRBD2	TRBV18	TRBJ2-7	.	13	CASSLAGHREQYF	TGTGCCAGCTCACTAGCGGGGCACCGCGAGCAGTACTTC
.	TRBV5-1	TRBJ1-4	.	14	CASSLEGADEKLFF	TGCGCCAGCAGCTTGGAAGGGGCGGATGAAAAACTGTTTTTT
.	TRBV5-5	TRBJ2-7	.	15	CASSRLTSFSYEQYF	TGTGCCAGCAGCAGGCTCACTAGTTTTTCGTACGAGCAGTACTTC
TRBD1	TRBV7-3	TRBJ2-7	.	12	CASSNHRGLQYF	TGTGCCAGCAGCAACCACAGGGGTCTGCAGTACTTC
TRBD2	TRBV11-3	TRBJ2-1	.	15	CASSFEGGPNNEQFF	TGTGCCAGCAGCTTTGAGGGAGGGCCTAACAATGAGCAGTTCTTC
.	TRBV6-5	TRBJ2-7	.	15	CASSFRSGLSYEQYF	TGTGCCAGCAGTTTCAGGTCTGGGTTATCGTACGAGCAGTACTTC
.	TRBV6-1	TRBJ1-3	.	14	CASERPGSGNTIYF	TGTGCCAGCGAGCGCCCAGGGTCCGGAAACACCATATATTTT
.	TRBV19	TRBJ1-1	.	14	CASSITQGITEAFF	TGTGCCAGTAGTATAACCCAGGGGATTACTGAAGCTTTCTTT
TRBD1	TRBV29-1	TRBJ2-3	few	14	CSAIDRGRADTQYF	TGCAGCGCGATTGACAGGGGGCGGGCAGATACGCAGTATTTT
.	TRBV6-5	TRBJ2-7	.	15	CASSRWQGPSYEQYF	TGTGCCAGCAGCCGGTGGCAGGGGCCTTCCTACGAGCAGTACTTC
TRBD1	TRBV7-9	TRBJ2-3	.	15	CASSPGTGSTDTQYF	TGTGCCAGCAGCCCGGGGACAGGGAGCACAGATACGCAGTATTTT
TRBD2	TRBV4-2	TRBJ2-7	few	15	CASSQADREGLEQYF	TGTGCCAGCAGCCAAGCCGATCGGGAGGGGTTGGAGCAGTACTTC
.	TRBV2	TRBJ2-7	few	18	CASSDPGKRSGAVYEQYF	TGTGCCAGCAGTGACCCTGGGAAGAGGTCAGGGGCGGTCTACGAGCAGTACTTC
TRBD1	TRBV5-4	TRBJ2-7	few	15	CASSLPGTGAYEQYF	TGTGCCAGCAGCTTGCCCGGGACAGGGGCCTACGAGCAGTACTTC
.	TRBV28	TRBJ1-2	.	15	CASVSTGTRDYGYTF	TGTGCCAGCGTTTCCACAGGGACCAGGGACTATGGCTACACCTTC
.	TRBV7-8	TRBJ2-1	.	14	CASSLRATGNEQFF	TGTGCCAGCAGCTTAAGAGCCACGGGCAATGAGCAGTTCTTC
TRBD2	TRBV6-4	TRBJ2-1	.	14	CASSQSGIYNEQFF	TGTGCCAGCAGTCAAAGCGGGATCTACAATGAGCAGTTCTTC
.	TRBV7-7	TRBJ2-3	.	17	CASSLGPAATSTDTQYF	TGTGCCAGCAGCTTAGGGCCAGCGGCTACTAGCACAGATACGCAGTATTTT
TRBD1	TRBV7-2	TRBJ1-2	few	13	CASSDRVNYGYTF	TGTGCCAGCAGCGACAGGGTTAACTATGGCTACACCTTC
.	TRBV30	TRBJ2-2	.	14	CAWLLNRDPGELFF	TGTGCCTGGTTGCTAAACAGGGACCCCGGGGAGCTGTTTTTT
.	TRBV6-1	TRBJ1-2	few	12	CASSWSSNGYTF	TGTGCCAGCAGTTGGAGCTCTAATGGCTACACCTTC
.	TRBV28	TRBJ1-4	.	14	CASSSRGNNEKLFF	TGTGCCAGCAGTTCTAGGGGGAACAATGAAAAACTGTTTTTT
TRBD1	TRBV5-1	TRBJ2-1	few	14	CASSSGQGFNEQFF	TGCGCCAGCAGCTCGGGACAGGGGTTCAATGAGCAGTTCTTC
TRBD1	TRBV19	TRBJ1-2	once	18	CASSVSDRVIPLNYGYTF	TGTGCCAGTAGTGTGAGTGACAGGGTGATTCCCCTTAACTATGGCTACACCTTC
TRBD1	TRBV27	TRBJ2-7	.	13	CASSLRQGDEQYF	TGTGCCAGCAGTTTGAGACAGGGGGACGAGCAGTACTTC
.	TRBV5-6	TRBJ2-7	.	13	CASSRWIGDGRYF	TGTGCCAGCAGCCGATGGATCGGGGATGGACGGTACTTC
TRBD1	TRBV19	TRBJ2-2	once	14	CASSRDRVTGELFF	TGTGCCAGTAGTCGGGACAGGGTAACCGGGGAGCTGTTTTTT
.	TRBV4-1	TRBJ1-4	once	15	CASSPEGGRNEKLFF	TGCGCCAGCAGCCCAGAGGGGGGGAGAAATGAAAAACTGTTTTTT
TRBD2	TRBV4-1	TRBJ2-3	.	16	CASSQKAGGSTDTQYF	TGCGCCAGCAGCCAAAAGGCGGGGGGCAGCACAGATACGCAGTATTTT
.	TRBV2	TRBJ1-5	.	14	CASSETRDYQPQHF	TGTGCCAGCAGTGAAACCCGGGACTATCAGCCCCAGCATTTT
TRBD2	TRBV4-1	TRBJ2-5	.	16	CASSHTAGTSGETQYF	TGCGCCAGCAGCCACACCGCCGGGACTAGCGGAGAGACCCAGTACTTC
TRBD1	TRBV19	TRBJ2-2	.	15	CASSLDRTNTGELFF	TGTGCCAGTAGTCTGGACAGGACGAACACCGGGGAGCTGTTTTTT
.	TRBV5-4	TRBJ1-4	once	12	CASSSPNEKLFF	TGTGCCAGCAGCTCCCCAAATGAAAAACTGTTTTTT